Listed below are T cell receptor beta chains from one sample, sequenced in a study of blood T cell repertoires in COVID-19. Assay used: immunoSEQ multiplex PCR; TCRdb lists only in-frame clones, some missing. The sample shows a few hundred thousand clones, about 88% of them seen only once. What was sequenced was PBMCs or T cells enriched from blood (not recorded which). The receptors here all came from a woman in her forties who had recovered from COVID-19. Each CDR3 is given with its conserved first and last residue. The order of the fields is V gene, clone size, J gene, D gene, CDR3 protein, CDR3 DNA. A D gene is named only where the DNA matches it firmly. Only part of the rows carry a size: once, few, many, or a class if the clone is expanded.

TRBV3-1/TRBV3-2	NA	TRBJ2-1	NA	CASSRTRECNEQFF	TGTGCCAGCAGCCGAACGCGAGAGTGCAATGAGCAGTTCTTC
TRBV18	once	TRBJ1-6	TRBD1	CASSPLQGASSPLHF	TGTGCCAGCTCACCACTACAGGGGGCTTCTTCACCCCTCCACTTT
TRBV4-2	NA	TRBJ2-1	TRBD2	CASSPNMAGGYNEQFF	TGTGCCAGCAGCCCCAATATGGCGGGAGGTTACAATGAGCAGTTCTTC
TRBV2	NA	TRBJ2-3	NA	CASRSAGGSDTQYF	TGTGCCAGCAGGTCGGCAGGGGGGTCAGATACGCAGTATTTT
TRBV24-1	NA	TRBJ2-2	TRBD1	CATSATGGTGELFF	TGTGCCACCAGTGCTACAGGGGGCACCGGGGAGCTGTTTTTT
TRBV19	NA	TRBJ2-3	TRBD2	CASSIDRPSGGGTQYF	TGTGCCAGTAGTATAGATCGGCCTAGCGGGGGTGGGACGCAGTATTTT
TRBV6-4	NA	TRBJ2-2	TRBD2	CASSDVAGAAGELFF	TGTGCCAGCAGTGACGTAGCGGGAGCGGCCGGGGAGCTGTTTTTT
TRBV3-1/TRBV3-2	NA	TRBJ2-1	NA	CASSQPAWGASSSYNEQFF	TGTGCCAGCAGCCAACCCGCGTGGGGCGCGTCTAGCTCCTACAATGAGCAGTTCTTC
TRBV7-2	few	TRBJ2-5	NA	CASSLYPGFEETQYF	TGTGCCAGCAGCTTATACCCAGGGTTCGAAGAGACCCAGTACTTC
TRBV7-2	NA	TRBJ2-7	TRBD2	CASSLGLREGRTYEQYF	TGTGCCAGCAGCTTAGGGTTGCGGGAGGGGAGAACCTACGAGCAGTACTTC
TRBV27	NA	TRBJ2-7	TRBD1	CASGSTGSPYEQYF	TGTGCCAGCGGCTCGACAGGGTCTCCCTACGAGCAGTACTTC
TRBV20-1	NA	TRBJ1-2	NA	CSAASNYGYTF	TGCAGTGCCGCTAGTAACTATGGCTACACCTTC
TRBV7-6	NA	TRBJ2-2	NA	CASSSAGQITGELFF	TGTGCCAGCAGTTCTGCGGGACAGATCACCGGGGAGCTGTTTTTT
TRBV27	NA	TRBJ1-1	TRBD1	CASSYRGHTEAFF	TGTGCCAGCAGTTACAGGGGGCACACTGAAGCTTTCTTT
TRBV25-1	NA	TRBJ1-4	NA	CASSTGPDNEKLFF	TGTGCCAGCAGTACAGGACCCGATAATGAAAAACTGTTTTTT
TRBV5-8	few	TRBJ1-2	NA	CASSLWDTHNYGYTF	TGTGCCAGCAGCTTGTGGGACACCCATAACTATGGCTACACCTTC
TRBV5-1	NA	TRBJ2-1	TRBD2	CASSPETSGDLDEQFF	TGCGCCAGCAGCCCAGAGACTAGCGGGGACCTCGATGAGCAGTTCTTC
TRBV5-4	NA	TRBJ2-5	TRBD2	CASGLTSGPQETQYF	TGTGCCAGCGGGTTGACTAGCGGGCCACAAGAGACCCAGTACTTC
TRBV10-2	NA	TRBJ2-7	TRBD2	CASSESMGLAGGTNYYEQYF	TGCGCCAGCAGTGAGTCGATGGGGCTAGCGGGGGGGACCAATTACTACGAGCAGTACTTC
TRBV28	NA	TRBJ1-5	TRBD1	CASSIRTGGGNQPQHF	TGTGCCAGCAGTATAAGGACAGGAGGCGGCAATCAGCCCCAGCATTTT
TRBV11-3	NA	TRBJ2-3	NA	CASTGGGYTDTQYF	TGTGCCAGCACTGGAGGGGGCTACACAGATACGCAGTATTTT
TRBV5-1	once	TRBJ2-5	NA	CASSSGFPQETQYF	TGCGCCAGCAGCTCAGGGTTCCCACAAGAGACCCAGTACTTC
TRBV28	NA	TRBJ2-7	TRBD2	CASTDRDYSYEQYF	TGTGCCAGCACCGACCGGGACTACTCCTACGAGCAGTACTTC
TRBV6-2/TRBV6-3	NA	TRBJ2-7	NA	CASSLLVSYEQYF	TGTGCCAGCAGTCTTCTAGTCTCCTACGAGCAGTACTTC
TRBV5-1	NA	TRBJ2-2	TRBD1	CASSWPGTANTGELFF	TGCGCCAGCAGCTGGCCCGGGACAGCGAACACCGGGGAGCTGTTTTTT
TRBV5-1	NA	TRBJ1-2	TRBD1	CASSHLPGQGDYGYTF	TGCGCCAGCAGCCATCTACCGGGACAGGGAGACTATGGCTACACCTTC
TRBV6-5	NA	TRBJ1-2	NA	CASSYSSRGRHPHTF	TGTGCCAGCAGTTACTCGAGTAGAGGCCGGCATCCCCACACCTTC
TRBV7-8	once	TRBJ1-1	NA	CASSSQGGGGNTEAFF	TGTGCCAGCAGCTCGCAAGGGGGGGGCGGTAACACTGAAGCTTTCTTT
TRBV19	NA	TRBJ2-5	TRBD2	CASSSGGQETQYF	TGTGCCAGTAGTAGCGGGGGACAAGAGACCCAGTACTTC
TRBV7-2	NA	TRBJ2-1	NA	CASSPDLATGFF	TGTGCCAGCAGCCCCGATCTTGCTACCGGGTTCTTC
TRBV1	NA	TRBJ2-2	NA	CTSSVDSNTGELFF	TGCACCAGCAGCGTTGACTCGAACACCGGGGAGCTGTTTTTT
TRBV7-3	NA	TRBJ1-6	NA	CASSARGNSPLHF	TGTGCCAGCAGCGCCAGGGGAAATTCACCCCTCCACTTT
TRBV9	NA	TRBJ1-3	NA	CASSVGDFGNTIYF	TGTGCCAGCAGCGTTGGGGACTTTGGTAACACCATATATTTT
TRBV28	few	TRBJ2-7	NA	CASSRGFSYEQYF	TGTGCCAGCAGTCGAGGGTTCTCCTACGAGCAGTACTTC
TRBV6-5	NA	TRBJ2-5	NA	CASPRGQETQYF	TGTGCCAGCCCCCGGGGCCAAGAGACCCAGTACTTC
TRBV6-5	NA	TRBJ2-5	NA	CASSSLLPQETQYF	TGTGCCAGCAGTTCACTACTACCCCAAGAGACCCAGTACTTC
TRBV28	NA	TRBJ1-2	NA	CASSLEPINYGYTF	TGTGCCAGCAGTTTAGAGCCCATCAACTATGGCTACACCTTC
TRBV6-2/TRBV6-3	NA	TRBJ2-4	TRBD2	CASSSGGRLDIQYF	TGTGCCAGCAGTTCCGGCGGGAGGTTGGACATTCAGTACTTC
TRBV2	NA	TRBJ1-2	TRBD1	CASRGTDYGYTF	TGTGCCAGCAGGGGGACAGACTATGGCTACACCTTC
TRBV27	NA	TRBJ2-7	TRBD1	CASSAYRGPYEQYF	TGTGCCAGCAGTGCGTACAGGGGGCCATACGAGCAGTACTTC
TRBV2	NA	TRBJ1-3	NA	CASKQTESGNTIYF	TGTGCCAGCAAGCAAACAGAGTCCGGAAACACCATATATTTT
TRBV3-1/TRBV3-2	NA	TRBJ2-7	TRBD1	CASRDRGRSYEQYF	TGTGCCAGCAGGGACAGGGGGCGCTCCTACGAGCAGTACTTC
TRBV6-2/TRBV6-3	NA	TRBJ1-2	TRBD1	CASSHRQGGGYTF	TGTGCCAGCAGTCACCGACAGGGCGGTGGCTACACCTTC
TRBV4-3	NA	TRBJ1-6	NA	CASSQRPGVDSPLHF	TGCGCCAGCAGCCAACGGCCAGGGGTAGACTCACCCCTCCACTTT
TRBV28	once	TRBJ2-1	NA	CASSLPRDNEQFF	TGTGCCAGCAGTTTACCCAGGGACAATGAGCAGTTCTTC
TRBV6-5	once	TRBJ2-7	NA	CASSYGRDGYEQYF	TGTGCCAGCAGTTACGGGCGGGATGGGTACGAGCAGTACTTC
TRBV2	NA	TRBJ2-7	NA	CASGGSYEQYF	TGTGCCAGCGGCGGATCCTACGAGCAGTACTTC
TRBV11-3	NA	TRBJ1-1	NA	CASSPGTHNTEAFF	TGTGCCAGCAGCCCGGGGACACATAACACTGAAGCTTTCTTT
TRBV5-1	few	TRBJ2-2	NA	CASSLGPGGELFF	TGCGCCAGCAGCTTAGGCCCGGGCGGGGAGCTGTTTTTT
TRBV7-2	NA	TRBJ1-2	TRBD1	CASSLGTGNYGYTF	TGTGCCAGCAGCCTTGGGACAGGAAACTATGGCTACACCTTC
TRBV7-2	NA	TRBJ2-7	NA	CASSLVGTDNYEQYF	TGTGCCAGCAGCTTAGTAGGGACTGACAACTACGAGCAGTACTTC
TRBV11-3	NA	TRBJ1-1	TRBD1	CASSSFLDRARGEAFF	TGTGCCAGCAGCTCCTTCCTTGACAGGGCCAGGGGTGAAGCTTTCTTT
TRBV27	few	TRBJ2-1	TRBD2	CASSPLQTSGRLNEQFF	TGTGCCAGCAGTCCCCTTCAGACTAGCGGGAGGTTAAATGAGCAGTTCTTC